A single count supports the clone carrying this TCR beta chain. The same CDR3 also results from other DNA sequences found in this sample. Assay: immunoSEQ multiplex PCR; the TCRdb copy retains only in-frame clones and omits some. The table lists over 8,500 clones, around 90% of them singletons, with approximately 7.5% in the top ten. This sample is part of a study of T cells in localized non-small cell lung cancer. The CDR3 sequence is 14 residues long. Looked up from germline, CDR1 is LNHDA and CDR2 is SQIVND (reference sequence). Trimming removed 8 bases at V and 4 bases at J, with 12 bases between.

The material sequenced was peripheral blood, taken before any cancer treatment. This TCR came from a woman aged 40-69 years with stage I squamous cell lung carcinoma. This chain uses TRBV19 with TRBJ1-6; TRBD1 might be the D (6 bases). The CDR3 DNA is TGTGCCAGTGAATCTCAGGGGTATAATTCACCCCTCCACTTT. Translated, it gives CASESQGYNSPLHF.